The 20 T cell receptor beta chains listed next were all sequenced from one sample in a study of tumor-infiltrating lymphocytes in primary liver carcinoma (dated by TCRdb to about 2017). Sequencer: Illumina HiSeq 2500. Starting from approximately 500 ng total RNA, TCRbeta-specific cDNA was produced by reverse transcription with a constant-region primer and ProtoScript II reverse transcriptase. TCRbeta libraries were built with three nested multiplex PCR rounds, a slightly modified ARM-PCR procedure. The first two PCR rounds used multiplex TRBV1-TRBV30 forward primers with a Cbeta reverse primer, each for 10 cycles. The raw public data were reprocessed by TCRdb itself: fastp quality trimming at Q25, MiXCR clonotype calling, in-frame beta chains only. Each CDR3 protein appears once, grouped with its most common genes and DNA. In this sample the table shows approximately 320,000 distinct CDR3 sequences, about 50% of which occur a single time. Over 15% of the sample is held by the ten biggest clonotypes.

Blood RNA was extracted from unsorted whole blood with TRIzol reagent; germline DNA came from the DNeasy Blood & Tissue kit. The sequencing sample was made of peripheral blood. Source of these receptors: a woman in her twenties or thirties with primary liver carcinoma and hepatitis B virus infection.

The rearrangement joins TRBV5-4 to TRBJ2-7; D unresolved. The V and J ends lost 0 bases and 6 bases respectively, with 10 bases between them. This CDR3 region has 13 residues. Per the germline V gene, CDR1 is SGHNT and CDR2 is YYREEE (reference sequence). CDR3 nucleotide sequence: TGTGCCAGCAGCTTGGCCCCCAGCCGCGAGCAGTACTTC. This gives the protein CASSLAPSREQYF.

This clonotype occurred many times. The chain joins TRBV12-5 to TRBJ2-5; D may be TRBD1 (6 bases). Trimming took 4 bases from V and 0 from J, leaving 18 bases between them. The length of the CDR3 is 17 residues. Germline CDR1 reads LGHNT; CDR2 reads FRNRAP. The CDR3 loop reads CASGWGRGQGYQETQYF. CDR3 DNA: TGTGCTAGTGGTTGGGGTAGAGGGCAGGGGTACCAAGAGACCCAGTACTTC.

CDR3 amino acids: CAANGGSNLNEQFF. DNA of the CDR3: TGCGCCGCCAATGGCGGGAGTAACCTCAATGAGCAGTTCTTC. The chain recombines TRBV10-2 with TRBJ2-1, with TRBD2 matching over 7 bases. V shed 11 bases, J shed 6 bases, and the junction held 13 bases outside the gene matches. The CDR3 is 14 residues long. Per germline, CDR1 WSHSY and CDR2 SAAADI.

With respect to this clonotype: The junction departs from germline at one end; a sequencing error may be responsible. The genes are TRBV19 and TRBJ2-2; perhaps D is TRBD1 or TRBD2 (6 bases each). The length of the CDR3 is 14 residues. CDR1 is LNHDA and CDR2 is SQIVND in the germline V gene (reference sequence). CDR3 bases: TGTGCCAGCAGTAGGGGGGAGGACACCGGGGAGCTGTTTTTT. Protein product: CASSRGEDTGELFF.

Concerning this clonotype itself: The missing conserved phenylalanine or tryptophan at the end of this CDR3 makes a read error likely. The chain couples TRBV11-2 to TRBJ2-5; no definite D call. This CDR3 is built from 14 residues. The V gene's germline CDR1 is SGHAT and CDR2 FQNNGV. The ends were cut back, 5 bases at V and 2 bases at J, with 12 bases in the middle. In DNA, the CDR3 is TGTGCCAGCAGCAGACGGCAGGTACAAGAGACCCAGTACCTC. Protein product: CASSRRQVQETQYL.

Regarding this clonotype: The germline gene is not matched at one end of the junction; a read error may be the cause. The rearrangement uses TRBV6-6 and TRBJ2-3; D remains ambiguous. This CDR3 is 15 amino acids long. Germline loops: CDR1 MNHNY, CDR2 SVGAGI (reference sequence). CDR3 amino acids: CGSSQDPTSTDTQYF. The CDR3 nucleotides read TGTGGCAGCAGTCAGGACCCGACTAGCACAGATACGCAGTATTTT.

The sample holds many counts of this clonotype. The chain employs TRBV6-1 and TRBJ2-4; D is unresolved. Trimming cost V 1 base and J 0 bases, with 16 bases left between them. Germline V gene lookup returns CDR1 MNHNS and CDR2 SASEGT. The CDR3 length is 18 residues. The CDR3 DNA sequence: TGTGCCAGCAGTGAAGGAAAGGGCGACAAGCTAGCCAAAAACATTCAGTACTTC. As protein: CASSEGKGDKLAKNIQYF.

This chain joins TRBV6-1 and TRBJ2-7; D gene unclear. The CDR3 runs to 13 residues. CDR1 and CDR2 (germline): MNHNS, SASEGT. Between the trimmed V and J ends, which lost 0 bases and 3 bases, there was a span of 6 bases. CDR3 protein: CASSEADGYEQYF. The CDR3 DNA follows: TGTGCCAGCAGTGAAGCGGACGGCTACGAGCAGTACTTC.

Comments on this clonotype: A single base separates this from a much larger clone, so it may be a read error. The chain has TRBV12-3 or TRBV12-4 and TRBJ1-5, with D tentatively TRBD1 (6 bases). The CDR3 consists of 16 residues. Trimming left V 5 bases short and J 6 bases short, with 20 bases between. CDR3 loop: CASSLILQGVGQPQHF. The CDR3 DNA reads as TGTGCCAGCAGTCTGATCTTACAGGGAGTAGGTCAGCCCCAGCATTTT.

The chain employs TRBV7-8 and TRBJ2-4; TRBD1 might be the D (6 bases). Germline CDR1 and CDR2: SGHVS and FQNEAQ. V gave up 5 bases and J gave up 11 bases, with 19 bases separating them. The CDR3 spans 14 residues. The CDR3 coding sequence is TGTGCCAGCAGCCCCGACTGGGGGCTAGCTTTTCAGTACTTC. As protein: CASSPDWGLAFQYF.

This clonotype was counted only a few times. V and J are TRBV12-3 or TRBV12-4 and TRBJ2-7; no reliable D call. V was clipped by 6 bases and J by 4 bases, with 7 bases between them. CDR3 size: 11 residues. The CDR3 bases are TGTGCCAGCAGCAATTCATACGAGCAGTACTTC. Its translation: CASSNSYEQYF.

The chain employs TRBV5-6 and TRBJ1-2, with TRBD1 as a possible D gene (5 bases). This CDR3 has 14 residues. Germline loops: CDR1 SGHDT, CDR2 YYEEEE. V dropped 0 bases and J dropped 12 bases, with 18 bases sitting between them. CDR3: CASSLAPGGGGNTF. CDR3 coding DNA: TGTGCCAGCAGCTTGGCCCCCGGGGGGGGAGGCAACACCTTC.

The CDR3 loop is CASSRDPQSNQPQHF. The CDR3, as DNA: TGCGCCAGCAGCCGGGACCCCCAGAGCAATCAGCCCCAGCATTTT. V and J are TRBV5-1 and TRBJ1-5, with D perhaps TRBD1 (5 bases). Germline CDR1 and CDR2: SGHRS and YFSETQ. The V and J ends lost 4 bases and 1 base respectively, with 12 bases between them. CDR3 length: 15 residues.

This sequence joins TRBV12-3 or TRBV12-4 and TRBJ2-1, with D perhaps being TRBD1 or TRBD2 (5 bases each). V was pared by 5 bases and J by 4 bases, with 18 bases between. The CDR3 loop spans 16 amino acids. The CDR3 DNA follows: TGTGCCAGCAGTAGTCTTGGGACGGTGCCTTACAATGAGCAGTTCTTC. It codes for CASSSLGTVPYNEQFF.

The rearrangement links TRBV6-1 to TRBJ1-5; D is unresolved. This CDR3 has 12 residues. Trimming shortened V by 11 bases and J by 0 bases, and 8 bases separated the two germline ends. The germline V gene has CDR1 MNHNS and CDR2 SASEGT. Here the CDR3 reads CALVDSNQPQHF. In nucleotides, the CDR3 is TGTGCCCTAGTGGATAGCAATCAGCCCCAGCATTTT.

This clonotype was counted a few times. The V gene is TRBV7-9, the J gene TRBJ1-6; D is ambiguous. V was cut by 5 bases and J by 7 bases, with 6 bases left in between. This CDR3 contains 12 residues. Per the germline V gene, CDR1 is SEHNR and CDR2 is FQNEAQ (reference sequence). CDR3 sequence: CASSPNNSPLHF. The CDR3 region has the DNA TGTGCCAGCAGCCCGAACAATTCACCCCTCCACTTT.

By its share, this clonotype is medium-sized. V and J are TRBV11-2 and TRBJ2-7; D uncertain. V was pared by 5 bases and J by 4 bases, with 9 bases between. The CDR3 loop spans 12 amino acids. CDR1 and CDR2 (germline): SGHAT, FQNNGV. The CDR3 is CASSPNSYEQYF. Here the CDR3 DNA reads TGTGCCAGCAGCCCGAATAGTTACGAGCAGTACTTC.

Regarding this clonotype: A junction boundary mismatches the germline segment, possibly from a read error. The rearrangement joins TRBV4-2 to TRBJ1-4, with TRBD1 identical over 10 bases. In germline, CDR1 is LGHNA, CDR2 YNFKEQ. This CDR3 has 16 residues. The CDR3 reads CTSSQGRQGAVEKLFF. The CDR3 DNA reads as TGTACCAGTAGCCAAGGACGACAGGGGGCAGTGGAAAAACTGTTTTTT.

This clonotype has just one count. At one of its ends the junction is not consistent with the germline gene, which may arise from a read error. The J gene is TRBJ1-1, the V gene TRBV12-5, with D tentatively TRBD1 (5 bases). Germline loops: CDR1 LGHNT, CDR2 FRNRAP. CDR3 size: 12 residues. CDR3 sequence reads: CVSVRGGPEAFF. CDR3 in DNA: TGTGTTAGTGTCCGGGGGGGACCTGAAGCTTTCTTT.

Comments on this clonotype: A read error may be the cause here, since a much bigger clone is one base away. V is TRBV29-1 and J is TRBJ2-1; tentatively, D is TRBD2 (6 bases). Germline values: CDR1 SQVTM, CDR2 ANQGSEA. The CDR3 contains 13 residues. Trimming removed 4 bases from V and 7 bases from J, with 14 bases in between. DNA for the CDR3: TGCAGCGTTGTAGGGACTCTCGGAAATGAGCAGTTCTTC. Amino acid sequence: CSVVGTLGNEQFF.